This TCR beta chain was identified during a study of immune evolution from preneoplasia to lung adenocarcinoma. Study-wide points: Normal lung had the highest top T cell clone frequencies.

The CDR3 consists of 15 residues. Germline lookup yields CDR1 LGHNA and CDR2 YNFKEQ. Trimming took off 3 bases at V and 0 bases at J, with 9 bases between the two ends. On this clone: Its specificity is unknown.

Sequenced by immunoSEQ multiplex PCR; TCRdb stores in-frame clones only, minus some. In the table there are around 21,000 clones, around three quarters of which are singletons. The clonotype originates from a person between 55 and 69 years old with lung adenocarcinoma. Material: FFPE invasive lung adenocarcinoma tissue. The chain links TRBV4-2 to TRBJ2-1, with a weak D call TRBD1 (6 bases). CDR3 DNA sequence: TGTGCCAGCAGCCACCAGGGGAGCTCCTACAATGAGCAGTTCTTC. Protein: CASSHQGSSYNEQFF.